This TCR beta chain originates from a study of cytomegalovirus exposure and HLA in healthy donors. Study in general: The 550 to 800 first-cohort repertoires and the 95 to 150 validation repertoires shared the same platform, a later analysis reported. Findings of the study overall: The authors enumerated roughly 180 TCR beta chains as linked to cytomegalovirus. Reports credit the classifier with highly specific, highly sensitive diagnosis of cytomegalovirus status.

The CDR3 is made up of 16 amino acids. The V gene end was trimmed by 3 bases and the J gene end by 0 bases; junction bases not matched to a gene: 3. CDR1 is MNHEY, CDR2 SMNVEV, per germline (reference sequence). About this clone itself: Its antigen is not identified.

From the 120-subject validation cohort, which was separate from the roughly 700-subject first cohort, the donors were drawn. The table came from immunoSEQ multiplex PCR; TCRdb's copy has only in-frame clones and leaves some out. Of around 150,000 clones listed, 75% to 90% were seen once; the top ten hold approximately 2.4%. The chain employs TRBV27 and TRBJ2-2, with 8 bases lining up with TRBD2. The sequence came from a woman younger than 30 in good health and CMV-seronegative. Sequenced material: PBMCs. This CDR3 is CASSFQRGSNTGELFF. The CDR3 DNA is TGTGCCAGCAGTTTCCAGCGGGGGTCGAACACCGGGGAGCTGTTTTTT.